This entry lists 17 T cell receptor beta chains sequenced from one sample in a study of CD8 T cells in ankylosing spondylitis. Study-level findings and limits: Ankylosing spondylitis blood appeared to be characterized by a TCR beta motif of eight highly homologous variants.

The antigens for these receptors are not known. One entry per CDR3 protein results from TCRdb running MiXCR on the 5' RACE reads. The sample lists fewer than 500,000 distinct CDR3 sequences; roughly 25% were seen once. The sequenced sample was blood, either unsorted or a sorted T cell fraction (not recorded which). The source of these receptors is a male donor with ankylosing spondylitis.

The V gene is TRBV15, the J gene TRBJ1-4, with no clear D. The CDR3 is 16 amino acids. Per germline, CDR1 LNHNV and CDR2 YYDKDF (reference sequence). V lost 0 bases and J 7 bases, leaving 15 bases between the germline ends. In nucleotides, the CDR3 is TGTGCCACCAGCAGAGATCGAGGGATCCTCGGTGAAAAACTGTTTTTT. Translated, it gives CATSRDRGILGEKLFF.

The rearrangement links TRBV29-1 to TRBJ2-7, with a tentative D call TRBD1 (6 bases). The CDR3 totals 11 residues. Germline V gives CDR1 SQVTM, CDR2 ANQGSEA. Trimming left V 7 bases short and J 6 bases short, with 13 bases between. The DNA of the CDR3 is TGCAGCGGGTTACTAGGGGGCGAGCAGTACGTC. It specifies CSGLLGGEQYV.

The J gene is TRBJ2-7, the V gene TRBV20-1; perhaps TRBD1 as D (5 bases). Trimming left V 7 bases short and J 1 base short, with 14 bases between. CDR3 length: 13 amino acids. The germline gives CDR1 DFQATT, CDR2 SNEGSKA (reference sequence). The CDR3 spells CSGFRESSYEQYF. CDR3 DNA sequence: TGCAGTGGTTTCAGGGAATCGTCCTACGAGCAGTACTTC.

This rearrangement joins TRBV28 to TRBJ2-7, with D uncertain. V shed 4 bases and J shed 6 bases, with 10 bases lying between them. CDR1 is MDHEN and CDR2 is SYDVKM in the germline V gene. The CDR3 contains 12 residues. As DNA, the CDR3 is TGTGCCAGCAGTTCCCGGATTCCCGAGCAGTACTTC. This gives the protein CASSSRIPEQYF. Full variable domain (remainder filled in from reference TRBV28 and TRBJ2-7): DVKVTQSSRYLVKRTGEKVFLECVQDMDHENMFWYRQDPGLGLRLIYFSYDVKMKEKGDIPEGYSVSREKKERFSLILESASTNQTSMYLCASSSRIPEQYFGPGTRLTVT.

The genes are TRBV28 and TRBJ2-7; TRBD1 matches at 8 bases. This CDR3 comprises 15 residues. With 4 bases clipped from V and 1 base from J, the junction kept 6 bases outside the gene matches. Germline-derived CDR1 and CDR2 are MDHEN and SYDVKM. The CDR3 coding sequence is TGTGCCAGCAGTTCGGGGACAGGTTATTCCTACGAGCAGTACTTC. Protein product: CASSSGTGYSYEQYF.

The genes are TRBV5-1 and TRBJ1-2; D remains ambiguous. CDR1 and CDR2 (germline): SGHRS, YFSETQ. The CDR3 runs to 13 residues. V was clipped by 0 bases and J by 10 bases, with 13 bases between them. CDR3 amino acids: CASSLVAPVDYTF. DNA for the CDR3: TGCGCCAGCAGCTTGGTCGCCCCTGTTGACTACACCTTC.

This chain uses TRBV15 with TRBJ1-5, with 7 bases aligning to TRBD1. Losses at the gene ends were 1 base for V and 3 bases for J; bases not matched to a gene: 3. CDR3 length: 15 residues. Germline CDR1 reads LNHNV; CDR2 reads YYDKDF (reference sequence). The CDR3 coding sequence is TGTGCCACCAGCAGAGCGGGACAGTACAATCAGCCCCAGCATTTT. Amino acids: CATSRAGQYNQPQHF.

This clonotype was observed a handful of times. The V call is TRBV19, the J call TRBJ2-1; no firm D call. V was shortened by 5 bases and J by 4 bases, with 9 bases between the two germline ends. The length of the CDR3 is 13 residues. Per the germline V gene, CDR1 is LNHDA and CDR2 is SQIVND (reference sequence). The CDR3 is CASSLRHYNEQFF. The DNA for the CDR3 is TGTGCCAGTAGTTTAAGACATTACAATGAGCAGTTCTTC.

The table lists this clonotype with a count of one. V is TRBV12-3 or TRBV12-4 and J is TRBJ1-5; 8 bases align to TRBD1. This CDR3 region has 14 residues. The ends lost 7 bases at V and 7 bases at J; junction bases unmatched: 9. CDR3 loop: CASTGQGVYQPQHF. CDR3 nucleotide sequence: TGTGCCAGCACCGGACAGGGAGTGTACCAGCCCCAGCATTTT.

This clonotype appeared a few times. The gene calls are TRBV6-1 and TRBJ2-2; D is uncertain. The V end was cut by 6 bases, the J end by 2 bases, with 7 bases between. The CDR3 has 13 residues. Germline-derived CDR1 and CDR2 are MNHNS and SASEGT. CDR3: CASSPSNTGELFF. CDR3 nucleotides: TGTGCCAGCAGCCCTTCTAACACCGGGGAGCTGTTTTTT.

This clonotype was detected only a few times. V is TRBV14 and J is TRBJ1-1; D remains unclear. Trimming left V 8 bases short and J 1 base short, with 11 bases between. The germline V gene has CDR1 SGHDN and CDR2 FVKESK. CDR3 length equals 13 residues. In nucleotides, the CDR3 is TGTGCCAGCGCTCCCCAGACGAACACTGAAGCTTTCTTT. Protein product: CASAPQTNTEAFF.

The rearrangement joins TRBV20-1 to TRBJ2-7; tentatively, D is TRBD1 or TRBD2 (5 bases each). Trimming left V 0 bases short and J 7 bases short, with 22 bases between. There are 16 residues in the CDR3. Per the germline V gene, CDR1 is DFQATT and CDR2 is SNEGSKA (reference sequence). CDR3 in amino acids: CSARDPTAGTYGEQYV. The CDR3 bases are TGCAGTGCTAGAGATCCCACGGCCGGGACCTACGGGGAGCAGTACGTC.

The chain uses TRBV4-1 and TRBJ2-2; D gene uncertain. The CDR3 sequence is 15 residues long. V was shortened by 0 bases and J by 3 bases, with 8 bases between the two germline ends. Germline V CDR1 and CDR2: MGHRA, YSYEKL. The CDR3 reads CASSQDGLHTGELFF. CDR3 DNA sequence: TGCGCCAGCAGCCAAGATGGCCTCCACACCGGGGAGCTGTTTTTT.

This sequence joins TRBV5-1 and TRBJ1-4, with TRBD1 matching over 8 bases. Germline CDR1 SGHRS, CDR2 YFSETQ. V gave up 1 base and J gave up 7 bases; unmatched junction bases: 9. CDR3 size: 16 residues. CDR3 nucleotides: TGCGCCAGCAGCTTGAGACATGACAGGGGAGGTGAAAAACTGTTTTTT. Its protein product is CASSLRHDRGGEKLFF.

V is TRBV6-1 and J is TRBJ1-2; D gene uncertain. The germline V and J ends were trimmed by 4 bases and 6 bases, with 12 bases remaining between them. The CDR3 covers 13 residues. Germline assignment: CDR1 MNHNS and CDR2 SASEGT. This chain's CDR3 is CASSVINIHGYTF. DNA of the CDR3: TGTGCCAGCAGTGTGATTAATATCCATGGCTACACCTTC.

The CDR3: CSVGQGPNTEAFF. The CDR3 DNA is TGCAGCGTTGGACAGGGCCCGAACACTGAAGCTTTCTTT. The chain carries TRBV29-1 and TRBJ1-1, with 7 positions matching TRBD1. Germline V gene data show CDR1 as SQVTM and CDR2 as ANQGSEA. V gave up 4 bases and J gave up 1 base; unmatched junction bases: 3. The CDR3 spans 13 residues.

This chain joins TRBV7-9 and TRBJ2-5, with a weak D call TRBD1 (6 bases). Germline V lookup: CDR1 SEHNR, CDR2 FQNEAQ (reference sequence). This CDR3 region has 15 residues. V shed 4 bases and J shed 0 bases, with 12 bases lying between them. Written as DNA, the CDR3 is TGTGCCAGCAGCTCAGGGACATCGTACCAAGAGACCCAGTACTTC. Protein: CASSSGTSYQETQYF.